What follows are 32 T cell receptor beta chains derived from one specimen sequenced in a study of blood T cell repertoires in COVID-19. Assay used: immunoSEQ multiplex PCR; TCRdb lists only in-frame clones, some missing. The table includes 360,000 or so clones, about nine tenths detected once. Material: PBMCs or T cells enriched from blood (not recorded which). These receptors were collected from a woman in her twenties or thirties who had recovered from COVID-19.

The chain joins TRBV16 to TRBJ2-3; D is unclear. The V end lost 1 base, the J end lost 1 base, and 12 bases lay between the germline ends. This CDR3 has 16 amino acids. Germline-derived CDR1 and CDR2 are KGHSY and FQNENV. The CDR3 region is CASSQWINRGTDTQYF. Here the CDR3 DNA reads TGTGCCAGCAGCCAATGGATAAACAGAGGCACAGATACGCAGTATTTT.

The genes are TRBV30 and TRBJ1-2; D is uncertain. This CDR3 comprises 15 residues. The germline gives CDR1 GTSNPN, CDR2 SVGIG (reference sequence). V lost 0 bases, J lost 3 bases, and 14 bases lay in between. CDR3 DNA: TGTGCCTGGAGTGTAATAGATTGGACTTACTATGGCTACACCTTC. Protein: CAWSVIDWTYYGYTF.

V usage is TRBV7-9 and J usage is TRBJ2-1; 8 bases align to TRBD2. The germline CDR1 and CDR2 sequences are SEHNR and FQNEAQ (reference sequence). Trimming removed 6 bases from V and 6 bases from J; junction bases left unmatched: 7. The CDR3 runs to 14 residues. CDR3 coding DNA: TGTGCCAGCAGACGGCCCGGGACTAGCAATGAGCAGTTCTTC. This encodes CASRRPGTSNEQFF.

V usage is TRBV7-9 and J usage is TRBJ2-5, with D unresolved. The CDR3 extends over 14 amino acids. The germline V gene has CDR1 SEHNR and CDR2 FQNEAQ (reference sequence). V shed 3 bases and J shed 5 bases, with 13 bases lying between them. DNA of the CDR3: TGTGCCAGCAGCTTTCACGGTTCGTTGGAGACCCAGTACTTC. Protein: CASSFHGSLETQYF.

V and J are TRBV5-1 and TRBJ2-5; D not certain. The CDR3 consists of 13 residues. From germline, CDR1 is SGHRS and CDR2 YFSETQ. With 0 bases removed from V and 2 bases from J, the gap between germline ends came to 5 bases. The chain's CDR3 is CASSLVQQETQYF. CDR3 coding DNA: TGCGCCAGCAGCTTGGTGCAGCAAGAGACCCAGTACTTC.

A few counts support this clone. CDR3 region: CASSLGLAGSAQYF. The CDR3 DNA follows: TGTGCCAGCAGCTTGGGGCTAGCGGGATCGGCTCAGTACTTC. J is TRBJ2-4 and V is TRBV5-4; 9 bases are a match to TRBD2. Losses at the gene ends were 0 bases for V and 12 bases for J; bases not matched to a gene: 7. The CDR3 extends over 14 amino acids. CDR1 is SGHNT, CDR2 YYREEE, per germline (reference sequence).

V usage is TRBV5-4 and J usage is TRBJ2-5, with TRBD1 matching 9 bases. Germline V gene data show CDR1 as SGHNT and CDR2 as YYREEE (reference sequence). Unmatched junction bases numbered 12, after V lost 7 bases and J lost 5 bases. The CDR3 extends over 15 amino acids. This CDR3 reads CASAWGDRAGETQYF. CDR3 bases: TGTGCCAGCGCGTGGGGGGACAGGGCCGGTGAGACCCAGTACTTC.

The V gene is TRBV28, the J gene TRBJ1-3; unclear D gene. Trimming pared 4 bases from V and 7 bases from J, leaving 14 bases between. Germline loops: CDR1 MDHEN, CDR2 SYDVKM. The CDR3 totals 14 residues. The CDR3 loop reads CASSSRSYGNTIYF. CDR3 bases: TGTGCCAGCAGTTCCCGGAGTTATGGGAACACCATATATTTT.

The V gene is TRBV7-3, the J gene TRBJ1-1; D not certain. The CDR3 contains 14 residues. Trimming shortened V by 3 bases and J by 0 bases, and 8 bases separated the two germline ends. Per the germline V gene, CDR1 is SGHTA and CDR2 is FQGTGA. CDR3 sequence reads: CASSFGEVNTEAFF. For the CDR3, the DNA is TGTGCCAGCAGCTTCGGTGAAGTGAACACTGAAGCTTTCTTT.

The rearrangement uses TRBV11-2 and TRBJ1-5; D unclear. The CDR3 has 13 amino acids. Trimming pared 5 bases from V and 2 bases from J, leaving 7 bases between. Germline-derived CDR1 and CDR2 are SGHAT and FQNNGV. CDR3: CASSIRGNQPQHF. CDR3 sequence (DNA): TGTGCCAGCAGCATTCGGGGCAATCAGCCCCAGCATTTT.

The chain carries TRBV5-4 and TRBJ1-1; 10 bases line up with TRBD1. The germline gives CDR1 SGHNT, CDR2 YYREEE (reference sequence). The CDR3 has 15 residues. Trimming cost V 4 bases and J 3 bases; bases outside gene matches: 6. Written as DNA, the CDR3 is TGTGCCAGCAGCCAGACAGGGGGCGTGCACACTGAAGCTTTCTTT. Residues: CASSQTGGVHTEAFF.

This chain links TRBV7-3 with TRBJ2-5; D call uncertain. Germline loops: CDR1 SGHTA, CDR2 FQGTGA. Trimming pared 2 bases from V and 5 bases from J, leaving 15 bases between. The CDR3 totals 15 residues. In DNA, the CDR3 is TGTGCCAGCAGCTTATCCTGGAGTAGCTGGGAGACCCAGTACTTC. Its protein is CASSLSWSSWETQYF.

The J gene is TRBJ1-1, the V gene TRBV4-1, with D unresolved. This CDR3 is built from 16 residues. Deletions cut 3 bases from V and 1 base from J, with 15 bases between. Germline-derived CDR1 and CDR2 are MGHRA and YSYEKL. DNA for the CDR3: TGCGCCAGCAGCCACCCCCGGGAGGGTACGAACACTGAAGCTTTCTTT. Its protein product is CASSHPREGTNTEAFF.

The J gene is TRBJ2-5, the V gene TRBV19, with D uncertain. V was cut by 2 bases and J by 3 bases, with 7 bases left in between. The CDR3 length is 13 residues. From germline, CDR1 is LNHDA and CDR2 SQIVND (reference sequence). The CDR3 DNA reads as TGTGCCAGTAGTATACGGCTAGAAGAGACCCAGTACTTC. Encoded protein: CASSIRLEETQYF.

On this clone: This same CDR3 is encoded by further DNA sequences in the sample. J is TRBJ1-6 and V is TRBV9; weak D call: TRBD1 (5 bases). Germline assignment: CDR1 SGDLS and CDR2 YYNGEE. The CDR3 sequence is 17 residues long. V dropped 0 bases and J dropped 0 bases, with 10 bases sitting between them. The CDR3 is CASSVEGASSYNSPLHF. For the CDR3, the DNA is TGTGCCAGCAGCGTAGAAGGGGCAAGCTCCTATAATTCACCCCTCCACTTT.

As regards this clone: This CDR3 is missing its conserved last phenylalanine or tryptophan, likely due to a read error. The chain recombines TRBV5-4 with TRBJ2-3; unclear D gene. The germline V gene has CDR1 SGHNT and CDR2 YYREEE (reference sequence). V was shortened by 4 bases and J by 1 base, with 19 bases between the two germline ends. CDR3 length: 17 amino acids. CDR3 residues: CASSTGPPSLRTDTQYL. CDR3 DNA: TGTGCCAGCAGCACCGGCCCCCCCTCGCTCCGCACAGATACGCAGTATCTT.

CDR3 sequence (DNA): TGTGCCAGCAGTTACTCGTCGCCGGGTTTGAACACTGAAGCTTTCTTT. This gives the protein CASSYSSPGLNTEAFF. The rearrangement links TRBV6-5 to TRBJ1-1, with no clear D. V lost 0 bases to trimming and J lost 0 bases, with 11 bases between them. The CDR3 has 16 residues. The germline V gene has CDR1 MNHEY and CDR2 SVGAGI.

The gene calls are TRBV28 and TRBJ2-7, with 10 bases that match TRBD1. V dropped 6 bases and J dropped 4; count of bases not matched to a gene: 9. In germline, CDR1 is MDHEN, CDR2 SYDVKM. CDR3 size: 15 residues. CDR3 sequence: CASSPPGTGVYEQYF. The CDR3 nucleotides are TGTGCCAGCAGCCCGCCCGGGACAGGGGTTTACGAGCAGTACTTC.

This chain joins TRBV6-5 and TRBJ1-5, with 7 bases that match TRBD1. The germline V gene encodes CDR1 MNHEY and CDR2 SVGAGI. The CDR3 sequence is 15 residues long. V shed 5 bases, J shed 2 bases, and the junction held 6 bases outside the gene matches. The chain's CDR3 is CASSRQGSGNQPQHF. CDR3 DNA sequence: TGTGCCAGCAGTAGACAGGGTTCGGGCAATCAGCCCCAGCATTTT.

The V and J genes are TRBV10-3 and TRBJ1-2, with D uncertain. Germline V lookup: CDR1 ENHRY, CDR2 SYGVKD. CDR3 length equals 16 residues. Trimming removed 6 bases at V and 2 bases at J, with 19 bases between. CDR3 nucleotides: TGTGCCATCAGGCCCCGCGGGAGCCTGACGAACTATGGCTACACCTTC. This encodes CAIRPRGSLTNYGYTF.

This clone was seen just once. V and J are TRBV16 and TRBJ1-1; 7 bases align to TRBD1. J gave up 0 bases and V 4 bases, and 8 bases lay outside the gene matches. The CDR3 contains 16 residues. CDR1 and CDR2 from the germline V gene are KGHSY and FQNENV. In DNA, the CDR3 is TGTGCCAGCAGCCGCGGGACAGCCGTTTTGAACACTGAAGCTTTCTTT. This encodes CASSRGTAVLNTEAFF.

The CDR3 nucleotides are TGTGCCAGCCCGGGCCGCGGGTCCTACAATGAGCAGTTCTTC. Amino acids: CASPGRGSYNEQFF. The genes are TRBV2 and TRBJ2-1; D possibly corresponds to TRBD2 (5 bases). The CDR3 runs to 14 residues. Germline V gene lookup returns CDR1 SNHLY and CDR2 FYNNEI. The V and J ends lost 8 bases and 1 base respectively, with 12 bases between them.

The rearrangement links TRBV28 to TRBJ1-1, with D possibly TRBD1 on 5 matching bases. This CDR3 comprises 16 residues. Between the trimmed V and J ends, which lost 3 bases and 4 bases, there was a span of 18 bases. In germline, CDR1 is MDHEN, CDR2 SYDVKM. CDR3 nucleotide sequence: TGTGCCAGCAGTTTTCAGTTGGGGGGTTCAGTCACTGAAGCTTTCTTT. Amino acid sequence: CASSFQLGGSVTEAFF.

CDR3 sequence: CASSLDRGGGSSYEQYF. In DNA form, the CDR3 reads TGTGCCAGCAGCTTAGATAGGGGCGGGGGTAGCTCCTACGAGCAGTACTTC. The V call is TRBV11-2, the J call TRBJ2-7, with 7 bases identical to TRBD2. This CDR3 region has 17 residues. V dropped 0 bases and J dropped 0; count of bases not matched to a gene: 8. Germline CDR1 reads SGHAT; CDR2 reads FQNNGV.

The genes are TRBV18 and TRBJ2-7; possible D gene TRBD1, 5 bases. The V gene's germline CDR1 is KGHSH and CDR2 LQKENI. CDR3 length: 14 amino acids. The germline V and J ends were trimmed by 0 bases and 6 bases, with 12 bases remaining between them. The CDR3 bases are TGTGCCAGCTCACCACCGTCAGGGTTTGGCGAGCAGTACTTC. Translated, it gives CASSPPSGFGEQYF.

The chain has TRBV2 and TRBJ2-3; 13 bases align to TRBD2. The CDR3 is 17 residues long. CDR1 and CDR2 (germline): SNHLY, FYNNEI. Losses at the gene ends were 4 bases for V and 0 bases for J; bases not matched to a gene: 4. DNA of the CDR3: TGTGCCAGCAGTGCAGAGGGACTAGCGGGAAGCACAGATACGCAGTATTTT. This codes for CASSAEGLAGSTDTQYF.

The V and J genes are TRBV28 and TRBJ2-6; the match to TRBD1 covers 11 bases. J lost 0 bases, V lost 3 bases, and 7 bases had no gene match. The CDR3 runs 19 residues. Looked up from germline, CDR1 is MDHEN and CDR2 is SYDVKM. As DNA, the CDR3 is TGTGCCAGCAGTTTGGGACAGGGGGGTTTGAGCTCTGGGGCCAACGTCCTGACTTTC. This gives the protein CASSLGQGGLSSGANVLTF.

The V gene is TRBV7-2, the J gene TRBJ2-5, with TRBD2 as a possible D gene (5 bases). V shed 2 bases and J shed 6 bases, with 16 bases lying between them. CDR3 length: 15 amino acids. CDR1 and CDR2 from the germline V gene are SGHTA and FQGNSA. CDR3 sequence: CASSLRLAGTQTQYF. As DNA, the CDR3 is TGTGCCAGCAGCTTAAGGCTGGCGGGTACGCAGACCCAGTACTTC.

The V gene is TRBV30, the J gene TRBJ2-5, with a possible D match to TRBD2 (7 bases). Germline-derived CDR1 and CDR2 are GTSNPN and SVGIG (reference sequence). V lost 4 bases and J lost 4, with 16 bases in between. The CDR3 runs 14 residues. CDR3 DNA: TGTGCCTGGAAGATTCGGGGGGCGCGAGAGACCCAGTACTTC. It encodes CAWKIRGARETQYF.

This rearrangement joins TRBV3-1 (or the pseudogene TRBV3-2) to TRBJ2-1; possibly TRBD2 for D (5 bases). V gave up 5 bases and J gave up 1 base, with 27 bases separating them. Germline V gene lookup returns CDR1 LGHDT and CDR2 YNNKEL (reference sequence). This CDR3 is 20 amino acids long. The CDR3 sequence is CASSSDVGIGGFTSYNEQFF. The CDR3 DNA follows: TGTGCCAGCAGCTCCGACGTGGGGATCGGCGGGTTTACTTCCTACAATGAGCAGTTCTTC.

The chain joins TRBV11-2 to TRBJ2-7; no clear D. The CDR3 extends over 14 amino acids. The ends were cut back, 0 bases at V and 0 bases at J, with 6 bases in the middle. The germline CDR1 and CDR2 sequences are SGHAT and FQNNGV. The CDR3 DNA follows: TGTGCCAGCAGCTTAGATGGCAACTCCTACGAGCAGTACTTC. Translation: CASSLDGNSYEQYF.

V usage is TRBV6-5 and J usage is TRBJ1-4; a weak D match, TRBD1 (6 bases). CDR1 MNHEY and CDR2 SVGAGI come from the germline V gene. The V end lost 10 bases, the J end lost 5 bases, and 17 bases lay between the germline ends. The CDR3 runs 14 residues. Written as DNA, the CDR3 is TGTGCCACCCATGGGCAGGGGTGGAATGAAAAACTGTTTTTT. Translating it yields CATHGQGWNEKLFF.